Listed here are 10 T cell receptor beta chains from one sample, sequenced in a study of OX40 agonist ivuxolimab in advanced cancers. The table came from immunoSEQ multiplex PCR; TCRdb's copy has only in-frame clones and leaves some out. The table includes around 26,000 clones, around 85% detected once. Material: CD4+ or CD8+ T cells sorted from blood, obtained in a trial of the OX40 agonist ivuxolimab. Receptors originate from an adult with an advanced solid tumor such as melanoma, head and neck, liver or kidney cancer.

V gene TRBV9 combines with J gene TRBJ2-1; TRBD1 is a possible D gene (5 bases). Germline V lookup: CDR1 SGDLS, CDR2 YYNGEE. The V gene lost 0 bases and the J gene lost 0 bases, with 7 bases spanning the gap. The length of the CDR3 is 15 residues. The CDR3: CASSVGQSSYNEQFF. CDR3 in DNA: TGTGCCAGCAGCGTAGGACAGAGCTCCTACAATGAGCAGTTCTTC.

The chain joins TRBV19 to TRBJ1-4; unclear D gene. Trimming left V 7 bases short and J 11 bases short, with 23 bases between. This CDR3 is 15 amino acids long. Germline V gene sequence: CDR1 LNHDA, CDR2 SQIVND (reference sequence). The CDR3 protein is CASTYRYLEKDKLFF. CDR3 nucleotides: TGTGCCAGTACCTACAGATACCTGGAGAAGGATAAACTGTTTTTT.

V and J are TRBV6-4 and TRBJ2-3, with D hard to call. The CDR3 covers 13 residues. The ends were cut back, 3 bases at V and 0 bases at J, with 4 bases in the middle. Germline V gene data show CDR1 as MRHNA and CDR2 as SNTAGT. In DNA form, the CDR3 reads TGTGCCAGCAGTGAATATAGCACAGATACGCAGTATTTT. Protein product: CASSEYSTDTQYF.

The table lists this clone with a count of one. The genes are TRBV27 and TRBJ2-7, with 8 bases fitting TRBD1. The CDR3 loop spans 16 amino acids. J lost 1 base, V lost 1 base, and 6 bases had no gene match. The V gene's germline CDR1 is MNHEY and CDR2 SMNVEV (reference sequence). CDR3 residues: CASSLLGTGPSYEQYF. The CDR3 region has the DNA TGTGCCAGCAGTTTATTGGGGACAGGACCTTCCTACGAGCAGTACTTC.

This chain uses TRBV7-9 with TRBJ1-1; TRBD1 matches at 7 bases. This CDR3 spans 16 amino acids. Germline V lookup: CDR1 SEHNR, CDR2 FQNEAQ (reference sequence). After removal of 0 bases from V and 1 base from J, the junction contained 5 bases not matched to a gene. The CDR3, as DNA: TGTGCCAGCAGCTTAGCAGGGGGCGGTTGGAACACTGAAGCTTTCTTT. Its protein product is CASSLAGGGWNTEAFF.

The chain links TRBV4-1 to TRBJ1-2; 7 nucleotides agree with TRBD1. The CDR3 consists of 19 residues. Trimming removed 1 base from V and 3 bases from J; junction bases left unmatched: 17. Germline CDR1 is MGHRA and CDR2 is YSYEKL. CDR3 in amino acids: CASSQGGLVQQGSDYGYTF. In nucleotides, the CDR3 is TGCGCCAGCAGCCAAGGGGGACTCGTACAACAGGGGAGCGACTATGGCTACACCTTC.

On this clone itself: The junction and the germline gene differ at one end; a read error may be behind it. V usage is TRBV11-2 and J usage is TRBJ1-2; no firm D call. Germline V gives CDR1 SGHAT, CDR2 FQNNGV. This CDR3 spans 10 amino acids. CDR3 region: CASSPLTPRF. CDR3 coding DNA: TGTGCCAGCAGCCCCCTAACCCCCCGCTTC. Full variable domain (outside the CDR3, taken from reference TRBV11-2 and TRBJ1-2): EAGVAQSPRYKIIEKRQSVAFWCNPISGHATLYWYQQILGQGPKLLIQFQNNGVVDDSQLPKDRFSAERLKGVDSTLKIQPAKLEDSAVYLCASSPLTPRFGSGTRLTVV.

The gene calls are TRBV18 and TRBJ1-1; possibly TRBD1 for D (5 bases). The CDR3 consists of 16 residues. Between the trimmed V and J ends, which lost 3 bases and 2 bases, there was a span of 16 bases. From germline, CDR1 is KGHSH and CDR2 LQKENI. The CDR3 sequence is CASSPASGAYNTEAFF. CDR3 in DNA: TGTGCCAGCTCACCCGCTAGTGGGGCTTACAACACTGAAGCTTTCTTT.

The chain joins TRBV28 to TRBJ2-2; D may correspond to TRBD1 or TRBD2 (5 bases each). CDR3 length equals 14 residues. V was shortened by 10 bases and J by 5 bases, with 17 bases between the two germline ends. Germline V CDR1 and CDR2: MDHEN, SYDVKM. The CDR3 loop is CAIKMWGRTGELFF. As DNA, the CDR3 is TGTGCCATAAAAATGTGGGGGAGAACCGGGGAGCTGTTTTTT.

V and J are TRBV11-2 and TRBJ2-3; D is unresolved. V dropped 0 bases and J dropped 2 bases, with 12 bases sitting between them. CDR3 length: 16 residues. In germline, CDR1 is SGHAT, CDR2 FQNNGV. The CDR3 sequence: CASSLESFGNTDTQYF. Written as DNA, the CDR3 is TGTGCCAGCAGCTTAGAATCTTTTGGAAACACAGATACGCAGTATTTT.